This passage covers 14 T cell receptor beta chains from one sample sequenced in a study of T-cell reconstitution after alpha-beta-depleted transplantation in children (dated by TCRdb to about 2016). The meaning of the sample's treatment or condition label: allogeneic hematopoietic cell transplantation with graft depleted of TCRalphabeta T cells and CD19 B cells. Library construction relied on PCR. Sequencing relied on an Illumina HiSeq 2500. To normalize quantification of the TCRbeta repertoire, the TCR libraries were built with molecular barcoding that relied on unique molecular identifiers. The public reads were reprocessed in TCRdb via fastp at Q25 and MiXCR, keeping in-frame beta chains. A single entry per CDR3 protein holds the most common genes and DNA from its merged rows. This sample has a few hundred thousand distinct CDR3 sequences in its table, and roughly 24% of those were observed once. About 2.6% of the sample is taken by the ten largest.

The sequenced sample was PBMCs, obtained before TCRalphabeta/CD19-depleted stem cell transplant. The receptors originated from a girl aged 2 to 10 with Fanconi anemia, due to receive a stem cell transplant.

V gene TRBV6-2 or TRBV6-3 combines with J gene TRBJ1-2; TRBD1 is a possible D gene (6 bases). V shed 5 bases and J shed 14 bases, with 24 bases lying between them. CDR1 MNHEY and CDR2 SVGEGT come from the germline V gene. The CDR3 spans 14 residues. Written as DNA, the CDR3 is TGTGCCAGCAGTCCCTTGACAGGATTGAAGGGGTGGACCTTC. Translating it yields CASSPLTGLKGWTF.

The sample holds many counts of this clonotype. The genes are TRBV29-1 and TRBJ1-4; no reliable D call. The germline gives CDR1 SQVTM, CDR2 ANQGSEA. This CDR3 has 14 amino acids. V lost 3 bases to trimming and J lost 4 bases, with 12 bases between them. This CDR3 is CSVESAGDNEKLFF. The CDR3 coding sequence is TGCAGCGTTGAGAGTGCGGGAGATAATGAAAAACTGTTTTTT.

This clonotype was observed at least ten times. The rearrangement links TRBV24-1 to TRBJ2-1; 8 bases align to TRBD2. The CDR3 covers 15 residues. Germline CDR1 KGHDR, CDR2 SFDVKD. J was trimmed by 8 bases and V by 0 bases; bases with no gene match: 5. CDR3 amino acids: CATSDLSPGGDEQFF. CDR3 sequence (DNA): TGTGCCACCAGTGATTTGAGTCCCGGGGGGGATGAGCAGTTCTTC.

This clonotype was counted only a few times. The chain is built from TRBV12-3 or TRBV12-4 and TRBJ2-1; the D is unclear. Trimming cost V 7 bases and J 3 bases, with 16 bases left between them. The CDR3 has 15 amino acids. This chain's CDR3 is CASTLFIWDYNEQFF. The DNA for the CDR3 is TGTGCCAGCACCTTATTTATATGGGACTACAATGAGCAGTTCTTC.

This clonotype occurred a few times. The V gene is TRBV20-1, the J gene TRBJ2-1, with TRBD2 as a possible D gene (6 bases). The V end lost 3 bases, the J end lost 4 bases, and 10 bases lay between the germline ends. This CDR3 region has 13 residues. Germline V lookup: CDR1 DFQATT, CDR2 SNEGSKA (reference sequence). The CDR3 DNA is TGCAGTGCTAGCCGGGGACTGTACAATGAGCAGTTCTTC. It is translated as CSASRGLYNEQFF.

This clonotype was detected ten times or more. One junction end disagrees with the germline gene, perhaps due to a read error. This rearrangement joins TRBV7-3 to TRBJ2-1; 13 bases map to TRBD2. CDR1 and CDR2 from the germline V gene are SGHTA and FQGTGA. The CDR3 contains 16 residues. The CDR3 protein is CASSLTSGGAYNEQFF. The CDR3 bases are TGTGCCAGCAGCCTAACTAGCGGGGGGGCCTACAATGAGCAGTTCTTC.

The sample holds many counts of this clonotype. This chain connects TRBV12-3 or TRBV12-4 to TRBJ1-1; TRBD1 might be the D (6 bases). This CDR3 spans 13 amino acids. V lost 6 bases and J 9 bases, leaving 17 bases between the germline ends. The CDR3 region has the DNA TGTGCCAGCAGCCTCCCCAACAGGGTCCAAGCTTTCTTT. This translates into CASSLPNRVQAFF.

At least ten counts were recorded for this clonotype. The CDR3: CASSYVTGRNEQFF. The DNA of the CDR3 is TGTGCCAGCAGTTATGTCACAGGCCGCAATGAGCAGTTCTTC. This chain connects TRBV6-5 to TRBJ2-1, with a possible D match to TRBD1 (5 bases). The CDR3 is made up of 14 amino acids. Germline-derived CDR1 and CDR2 are MNHEY and SVGAGI. Trimming shortened V by 3 bases and J by 6 bases, and 12 bases separated the two germline ends.

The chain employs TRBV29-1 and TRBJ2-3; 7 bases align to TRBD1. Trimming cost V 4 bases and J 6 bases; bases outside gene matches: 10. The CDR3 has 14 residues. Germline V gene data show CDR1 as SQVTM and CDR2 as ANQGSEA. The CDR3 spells CSVAGNRGLDTQYF. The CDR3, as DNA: TGCAGCGTTGCGGGGAATAGGGGGCTCGATACGCAGTATTTT.

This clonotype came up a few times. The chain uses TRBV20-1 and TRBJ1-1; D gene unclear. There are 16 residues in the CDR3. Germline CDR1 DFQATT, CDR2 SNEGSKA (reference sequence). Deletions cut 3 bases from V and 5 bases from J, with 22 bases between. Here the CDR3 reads CSASPLLTDLGTEAFF. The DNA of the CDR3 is TGCAGTGCTAGCCCCCTGCTCACGGATTTGGGGACTGAAGCTTTCTTT.

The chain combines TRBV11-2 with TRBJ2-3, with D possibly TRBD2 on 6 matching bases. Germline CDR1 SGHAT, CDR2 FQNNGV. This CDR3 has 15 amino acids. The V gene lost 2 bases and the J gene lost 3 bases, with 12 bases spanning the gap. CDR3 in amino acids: CASSLWEDGTDTQYF. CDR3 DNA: TGTGCCAGCAGCTTATGGGAGGACGGGACAGATACGCAGTATTTT.

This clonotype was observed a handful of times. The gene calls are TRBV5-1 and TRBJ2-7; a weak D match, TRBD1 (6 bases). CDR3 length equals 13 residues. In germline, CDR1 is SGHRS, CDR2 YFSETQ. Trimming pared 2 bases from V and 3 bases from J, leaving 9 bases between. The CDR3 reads CASSFRTDYEQYF. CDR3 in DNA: TGCGCCAGCAGCTTCCGGACAGACTACGAGCAGTACTTC.

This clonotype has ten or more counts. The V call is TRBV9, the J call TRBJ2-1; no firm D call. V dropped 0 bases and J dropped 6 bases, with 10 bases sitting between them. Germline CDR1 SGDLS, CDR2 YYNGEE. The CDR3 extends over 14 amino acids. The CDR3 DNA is TGTGCCAGCAGCGTAGGACGTGGCGGCAATGAGCAGTTCTTC. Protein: CASSVGRGGNEQFF.

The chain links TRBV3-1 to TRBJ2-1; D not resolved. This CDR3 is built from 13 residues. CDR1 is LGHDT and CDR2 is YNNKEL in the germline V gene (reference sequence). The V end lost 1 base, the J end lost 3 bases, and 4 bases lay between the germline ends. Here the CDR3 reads CASSQGLYNEQFF. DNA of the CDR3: TGTGCCAGCAGCCAAGGACTCTACAATGAGCAGTTCTTC.